Below are 3 T cell receptor beta chains sequenced from a single sample in a study of long-term antiretroviral therapy in people with HIV. immunoSEQ v3.0 was run at survey level. Using immunoSEQ multiplex PCR, the repertoire was profiled, and TCRdb retains in-frame clones only, with some absent. This sample yields about 6,000 clones, of which more than 60% are seen a single time; 15% to 17% belongs to the top ten. Material: unsorted PBMCs, obtained 0.5 years before starting antiretroviral therapy. Every receptor here comes from a middle-aged man with HIV.

The rearrangement uses TRBV30 and TRBJ1-5; D is perhaps TRBD1 (6 bases). Germline CDR1 is GTSNPN and CDR2 is SVGIG (reference sequence). CDR3 length equals 13 residues. V shed 5 bases and J shed 7 bases, with 15 bases lying between them. The CDR3 spells CAWAQQGGQPQHF. CDR3 nucleotide sequence: TGTGCCTGGGCCCAACAGGGAGGACAGCCCCAGCATTTT. Filled out from reference TRBV30 and TRBJ1-5, the complete variable domain reads SQTIHQWPATLVQPVGSPLSLECTVEGTSNPNLYWYRQAAGRGLQLLFYSVGIGQISSEVPQNLSASRPQDRQFILSSKKLLLSDSGFYLCAWAQQGGQPQHFGDGTRLSIL.

This clone has only one observation. The gene calls are TRBV27 and TRBJ1-1, with D uncertain. Germline assignment: CDR1 MNHEY and CDR2 SMNVEV (reference sequence). The CDR3 covers 13 residues. Trimming left V 3 bases short and J 0 bases short, with 5 bases between. DNA of the CDR3: TGTGCCAGCAGTTTTGTCCTGAACACTGAAGCTTTCTTT. Amino acid sequence: CASSFVLNTEAFF.

This chain connects TRBV7-9 to TRBJ1-1, with D possibly matching TRBD1 (5 bases). Per the germline V gene, CDR1 is SEHNR and CDR2 is FQNEAQ (reference sequence). The V end lost 2 bases, the J end lost 0 bases, and 7 bases lay between the germline ends. CDR3 size: 14 residues. The CDR3 protein is CASSLPGLNTEAFF. In DNA form, the CDR3 reads TGTGCCAGCAGCTTACCAGGGTTGAACACTGAAGCTTTCTTT.